This T cell receptor beta chain appears in the sequencing data of a study of tumor and adjacent non-tumor tissue in lung cancer. The overall study: On average, productive TCRbeta reads reached around 4 million per sample.

No cell sorting was done before RNA was extracted from the tissue. More than 3 cm separated this lung sample from the edge of the tumor. Trimming removed 5 bases from V and 4 bases from J, with 24 bases in between. This CDR3 region has 18 residues. TCRbeta libraries were built with three rounds of nested PCR, modified from ARM-PCR. MiXCR, run by TCRdb on the multiplex PCR reads, gives a single entry per CDR3 protein. The data contain 75,000 to 80,000 distinct CDR3 sequences, over 65% of them singletons. This chain joins TRBV12-3 or TRBV12-4 and TRBJ1-3; a possible D gene is TRBD1 (6 bases). The sequence was collected from a man aged 65 to 85 with non-small cell lung cancer. Sequencing was done on a sample of distant non-tumor lung tissue. In DNA, the CDR3 is TGTGCCAGCAGTCATCCCGGGACATGGATCGGCTCAGGAAACACCATATATTTT. Protein: CASSHPGTWIGSGNTIYF.